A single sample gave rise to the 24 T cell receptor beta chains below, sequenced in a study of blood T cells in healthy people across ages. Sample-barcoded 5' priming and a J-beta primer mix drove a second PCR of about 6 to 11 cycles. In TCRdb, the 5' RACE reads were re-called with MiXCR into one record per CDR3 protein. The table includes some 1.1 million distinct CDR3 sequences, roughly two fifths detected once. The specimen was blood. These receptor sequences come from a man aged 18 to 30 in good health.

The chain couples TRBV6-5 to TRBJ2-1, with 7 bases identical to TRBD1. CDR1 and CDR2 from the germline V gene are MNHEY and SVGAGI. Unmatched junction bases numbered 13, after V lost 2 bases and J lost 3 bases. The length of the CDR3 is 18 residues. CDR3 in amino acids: CASSYEPGGSSFYNEQFF. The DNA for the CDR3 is TGTGCCAGCAGTTACGAGCCAGGGGGTTCGAGCTTCTACAATGAGCAGTTCTTC.

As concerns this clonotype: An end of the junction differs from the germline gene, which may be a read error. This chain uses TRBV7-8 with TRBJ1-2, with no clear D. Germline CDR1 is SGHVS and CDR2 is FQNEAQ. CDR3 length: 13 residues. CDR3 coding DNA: TGTGCCAGCAGCCCGGAGATACGGGATGGCCACACCTTC. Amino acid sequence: CASSPEIRDGHTF.

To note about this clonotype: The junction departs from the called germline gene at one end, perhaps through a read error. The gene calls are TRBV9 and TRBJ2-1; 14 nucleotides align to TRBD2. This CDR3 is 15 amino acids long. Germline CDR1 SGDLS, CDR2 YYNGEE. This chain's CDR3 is CANSSGLAGGNEQFF. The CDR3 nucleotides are TGTGCCAACAGCAGCGGACTAGCGGGAGGCAATGAGCAGTTCTTC.

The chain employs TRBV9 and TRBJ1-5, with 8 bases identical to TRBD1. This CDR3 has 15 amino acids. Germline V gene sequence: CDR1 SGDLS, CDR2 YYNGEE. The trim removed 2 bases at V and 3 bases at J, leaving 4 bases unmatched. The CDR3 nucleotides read TGTGCCAGCAGCGTTGGACAGGGCTACAATCAGCCCCAGCATTTT. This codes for CASSVGQGYNQPQHF.

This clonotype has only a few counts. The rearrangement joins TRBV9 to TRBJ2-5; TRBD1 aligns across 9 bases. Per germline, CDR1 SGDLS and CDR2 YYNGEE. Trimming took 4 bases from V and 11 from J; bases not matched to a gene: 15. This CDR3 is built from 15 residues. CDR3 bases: TGTGCCAGCAGCTTACAGGGGGCGTACTACAATGAGCAGTACTTC. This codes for CASSLQGAYYNEQYF.

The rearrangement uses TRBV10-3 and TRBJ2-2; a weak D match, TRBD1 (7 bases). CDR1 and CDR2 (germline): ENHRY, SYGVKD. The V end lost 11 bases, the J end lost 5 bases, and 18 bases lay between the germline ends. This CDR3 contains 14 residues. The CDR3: CASTGEAETGELFF. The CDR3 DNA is TGTGCCTCCACAGGGGAGGCGGAAACCGGGGAGCTGTTTTTT.

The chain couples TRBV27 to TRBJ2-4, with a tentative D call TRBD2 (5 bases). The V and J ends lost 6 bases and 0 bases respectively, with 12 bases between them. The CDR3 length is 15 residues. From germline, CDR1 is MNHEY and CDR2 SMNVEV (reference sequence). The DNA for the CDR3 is TGTGCCAGCAGCCGTAGCGAGGGAGCCAAAAACATTCAGTACTTC. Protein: CASSRSEGAKNIQYF.

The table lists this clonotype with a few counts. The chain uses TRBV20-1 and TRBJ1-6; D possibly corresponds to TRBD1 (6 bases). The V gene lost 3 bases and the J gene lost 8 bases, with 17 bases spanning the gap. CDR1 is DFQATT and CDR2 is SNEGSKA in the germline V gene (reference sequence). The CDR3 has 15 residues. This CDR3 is CSASLAQGPDSPLHF. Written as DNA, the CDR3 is TGCAGTGCTAGCCTCGCACAGGGCCCAGATTCACCCCTCCACTTT.

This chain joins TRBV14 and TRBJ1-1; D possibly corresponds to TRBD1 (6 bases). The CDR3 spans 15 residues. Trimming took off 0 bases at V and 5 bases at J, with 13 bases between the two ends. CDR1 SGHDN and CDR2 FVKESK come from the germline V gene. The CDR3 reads CASSQEGGRWTEAFF. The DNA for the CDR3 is TGTGCCAGCAGCCAAGAGGGGGGGCGATGGACTGAAGCTTTCTTT.

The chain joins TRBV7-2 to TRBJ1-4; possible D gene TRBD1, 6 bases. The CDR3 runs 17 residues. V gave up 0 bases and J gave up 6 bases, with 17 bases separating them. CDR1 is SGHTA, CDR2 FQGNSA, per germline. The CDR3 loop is CASSLADGGLGDEKLFF. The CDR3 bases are TGTGCCAGCAGCTTAGCCGACGGGGGGCTTGGGGATGAAAAACTGTTTTTT.

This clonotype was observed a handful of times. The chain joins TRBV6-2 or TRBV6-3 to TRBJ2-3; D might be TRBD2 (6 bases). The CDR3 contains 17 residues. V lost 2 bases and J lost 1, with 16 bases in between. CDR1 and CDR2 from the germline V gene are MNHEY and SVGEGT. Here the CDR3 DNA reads TGTGCCAGCAGTTACGGTGTTTGGGAGCGGGGCACAGATACGCAGTATTTT. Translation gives CASSYGVWERGTDTQYF.

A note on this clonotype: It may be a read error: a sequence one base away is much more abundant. For the CDR3, the DNA is TGTGCCAGGACTGGTAGGAATGAGCAGTTCTTC. It encodes CARTGRNEQFF. The chain recombines TRBV6-1 with TRBJ2-1; no reliable D call. Trimming shortened V by 9 bases and J by 7 bases, and 10 bases separated the two germline ends. The germline gives CDR1 MNHNS, CDR2 SASEGT. The CDR3 is 11 residues long.

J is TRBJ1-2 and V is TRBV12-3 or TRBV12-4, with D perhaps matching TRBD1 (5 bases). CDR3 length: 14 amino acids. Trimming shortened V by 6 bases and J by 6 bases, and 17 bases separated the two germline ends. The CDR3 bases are TGTGCCAGCAGACCCACGGGGGGGAAAGATGGCTACACCTTC. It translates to CASRPTGGKDGYTF.

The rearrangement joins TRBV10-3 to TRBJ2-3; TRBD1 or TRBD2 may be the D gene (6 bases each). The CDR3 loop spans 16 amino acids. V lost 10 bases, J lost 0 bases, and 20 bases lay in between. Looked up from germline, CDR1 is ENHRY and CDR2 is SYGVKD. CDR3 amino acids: CATQRGALTSTDTQYF. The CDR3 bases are TGTGCCACACAGAGGGGGGCCTTAACTAGCACAGATACGCAGTATTTT.

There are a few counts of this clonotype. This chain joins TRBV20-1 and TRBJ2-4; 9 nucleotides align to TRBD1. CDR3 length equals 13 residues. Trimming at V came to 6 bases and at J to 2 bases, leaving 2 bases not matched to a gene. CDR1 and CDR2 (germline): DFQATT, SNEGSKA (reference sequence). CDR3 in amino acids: CSADRGSKNIQYF. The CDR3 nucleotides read TGCAGTGCGGACAGGGGATCCAAAAACATTCAGTACTTC.

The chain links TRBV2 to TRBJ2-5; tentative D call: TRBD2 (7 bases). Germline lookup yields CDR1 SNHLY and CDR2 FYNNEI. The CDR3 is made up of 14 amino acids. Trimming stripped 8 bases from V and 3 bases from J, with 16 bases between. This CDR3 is CASEGGGAKETQYF. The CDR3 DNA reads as TGTGCCAGCGAGGGGGGAGGGGCGAAAGAGACCCAGTACTTC. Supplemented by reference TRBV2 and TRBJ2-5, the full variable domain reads EPEVTQTPSHQVTQMGQEVILRCVPISNHLYFYWYRQILGQKVEFLVSFYNNEISEKSEIFDDQFSVERPDGSNFTLKIRSTKLEDSAMYFCASEGGGAKETQYFGPGTRLLVL.

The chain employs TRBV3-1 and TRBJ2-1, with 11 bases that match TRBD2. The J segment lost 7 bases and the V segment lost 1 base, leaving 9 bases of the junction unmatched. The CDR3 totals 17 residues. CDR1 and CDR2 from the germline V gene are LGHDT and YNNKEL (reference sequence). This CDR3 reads CASSQGLPSGGMNEQFF. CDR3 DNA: TGTGCCAGCAGCCAAGGCCTTCCTAGCGGGGGGATGAATGAGCAGTTCTTC.

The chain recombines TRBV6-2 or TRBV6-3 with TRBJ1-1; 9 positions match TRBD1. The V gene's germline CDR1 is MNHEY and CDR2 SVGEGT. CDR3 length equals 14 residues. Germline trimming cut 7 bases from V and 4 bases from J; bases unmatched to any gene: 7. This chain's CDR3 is CASNKQGAGTEAFF. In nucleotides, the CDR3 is TGTGCCAGCAATAAACAGGGGGCCGGCACTGAAGCTTTCTTT.

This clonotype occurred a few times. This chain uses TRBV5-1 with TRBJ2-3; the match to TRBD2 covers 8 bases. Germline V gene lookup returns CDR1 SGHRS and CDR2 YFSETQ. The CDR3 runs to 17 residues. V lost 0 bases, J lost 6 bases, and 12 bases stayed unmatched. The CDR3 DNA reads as TGCGCCAGCAGCTTGGCCGATACGGGGGGGGCCATTGATACGCAGTATTTT. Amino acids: CASSLADTGGAIDTQYF.

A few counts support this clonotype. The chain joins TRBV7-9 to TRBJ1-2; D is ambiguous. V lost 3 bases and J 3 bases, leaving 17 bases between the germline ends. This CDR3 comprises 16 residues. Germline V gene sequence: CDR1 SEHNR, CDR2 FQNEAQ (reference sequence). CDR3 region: CASSLALGVLDYGYTF. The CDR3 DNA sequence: TGTGCCAGCAGCTTGGCCCTCGGGGTTCTGGACTATGGCTACACCTTC.

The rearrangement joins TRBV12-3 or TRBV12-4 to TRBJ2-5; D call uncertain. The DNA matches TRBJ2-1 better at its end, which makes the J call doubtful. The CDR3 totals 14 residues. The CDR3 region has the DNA TGTGCCAGCAGTCCGAGTGCAGCTCAAGAGACCCAGTTCTTC. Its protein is CASSPSAAQETQFF.

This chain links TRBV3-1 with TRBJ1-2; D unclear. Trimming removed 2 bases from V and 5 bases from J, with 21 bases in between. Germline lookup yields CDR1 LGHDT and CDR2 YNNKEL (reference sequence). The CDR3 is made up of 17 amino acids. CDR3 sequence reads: CASSQFLSGTTDYGYTF. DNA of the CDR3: TGTGCCAGCAGCCAATTTCTAAGTGGTACAACCGATTATGGCTACACCTTC.

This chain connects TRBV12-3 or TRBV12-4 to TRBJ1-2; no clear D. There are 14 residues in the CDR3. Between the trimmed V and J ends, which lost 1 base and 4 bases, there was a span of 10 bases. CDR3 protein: CASSLDSGIYGYTF. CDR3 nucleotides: TGTGCCAGCAGTTTAGACTCTGGGATCTATGGCTACACCTTC.

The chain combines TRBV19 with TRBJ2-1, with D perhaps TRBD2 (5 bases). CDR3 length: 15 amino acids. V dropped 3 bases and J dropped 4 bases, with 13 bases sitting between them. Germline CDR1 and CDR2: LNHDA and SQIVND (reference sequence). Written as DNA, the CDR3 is TGTGCCAGTAGTATCGGGGAAGTTGGGTACAATGAGCAGTTCTTC. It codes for CASSIGEVGYNEQFF.